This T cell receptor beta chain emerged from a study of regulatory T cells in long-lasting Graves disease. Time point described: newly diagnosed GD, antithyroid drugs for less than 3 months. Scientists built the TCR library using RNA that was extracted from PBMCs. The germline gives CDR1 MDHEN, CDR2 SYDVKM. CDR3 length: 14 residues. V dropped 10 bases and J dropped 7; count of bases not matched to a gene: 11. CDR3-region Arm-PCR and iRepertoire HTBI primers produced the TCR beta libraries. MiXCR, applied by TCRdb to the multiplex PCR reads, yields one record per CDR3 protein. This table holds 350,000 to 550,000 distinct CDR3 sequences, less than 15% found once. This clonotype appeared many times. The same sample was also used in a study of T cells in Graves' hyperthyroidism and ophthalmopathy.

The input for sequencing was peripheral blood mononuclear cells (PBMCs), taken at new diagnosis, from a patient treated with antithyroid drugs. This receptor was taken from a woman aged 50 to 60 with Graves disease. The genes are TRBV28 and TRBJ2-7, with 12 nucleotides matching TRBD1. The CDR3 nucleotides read TGTGCCACCACGGTCCGGGACAGGGGGCTTGAGCAGTACTTC. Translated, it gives CATTVRDRGLEQYF.